The 14 T cell receptor beta chains reported below all come from one sample, sequenced in a study of blood T cell repertoires in COVID-19. Assay: immunoSEQ multiplex PCR; the TCRdb copy retains only in-frame clones and omits some. Of under 350,000 clones listed, 83% are singletons. The specimen was peripheral blood. The origin of the receptors is a woman aged 50 to 65 who had recovered from COVID-19.

This chain uses TRBV7-6 with TRBJ2-5; 7 nucleotides align to TRBD2. The V segment lost 0 bases and the J segment 5 bases; nucleotides outside the gene matches: 6. Germline assignment: CDR1 SGHVS and CDR2 FNYEAQ. This CDR3 has 15 amino acids. The CDR3 DNA reads as TGTGCCAGCAGCTTAGCGCAGTGGGGAGGGGAGACCCAGTACTTC. It encodes CASSLAQWGGETQYF.

CDR3 residues: CASSVGTSGETQYF. In nucleotides, the CDR3 is TGTGCCAGCAGCGTAGGGACTAGCGGGGAGACCCAGTACTTC. The J gene is TRBJ2-5, the V gene TRBV9, with 11 nucleotides matching TRBD2. The CDR3 is made up of 14 amino acids. CDR1 is SGDLS, CDR2 YYNGEE, per germline. The V segment lost 0 bases and the J segment 5 bases; nucleotides outside the gene matches: 0.

This clone was detected a few times. The chain has TRBV7-8 and TRBJ2-1; 10 bases match TRBD2. CDR1 and CDR2 from the germline V gene are SGHVS and FQNEAQ. V trimming: 5 bases; J trimming: 0 bases; junction bases outside the gene matches: 10. The CDR3 loop spans 18 amino acids. CDR3: CASSRAGGPLSSYNEQFF. As DNA, the CDR3 is TGTGCCAGCAGCCGAGCGGGAGGGCCCCTCAGCTCCTACAATGAGCAGTTCTTC. The full variable domain, completed using reference TRBV7-8 and TRBJ2-1, is GAGVSQSPRYKVAKRGQDVALRCDPISGHVSLFWYQQALGQGPEFLTYFQNEAQLDKSGLPSDRFFAERPEGSVSTLKIQRTQQEDSAVYLCASSRAGGPLSSYNEQFFGPGTRLTVL.

V is TRBV6-5 and J is TRBJ1-3, with 7 bases aligning to TRBD1. The germline CDR1 and CDR2 sequences are MNHEY and SVGAGI. V lost 6 bases, J lost 2 bases, and 7 bases stayed unmatched. This CDR3 is 15 amino acids long. The DNA of the CDR3 is TGTGCCAGCAGGTCGACAGGGTTGACTGGAAACACCATATATTTT. It yields the protein CASRSTGLTGNTIYF.

The V gene is TRBV6-2 or TRBV6-3, the J gene TRBJ1-1; 8 bases line up with TRBD1. This CDR3 is 16 amino acids long. CDR1 and CDR2 from the germline V gene are MNHEY and SVGEGT. V was pared by 1 base and J by 1 base, with 5 bases of the junction left unmatched. The CDR3 DNA reads as TGTGCCAGCAGTTACTTGGCAGGGGGCCCGAACACTGAAGCTTTCTTT. This encodes CASSYLAGGPNTEAFF.

The V gene is TRBV7-2, the J gene TRBJ2-1, with 7 positions matching TRBD1. There are 12 residues in the CDR3. V was pared by 6 bases and J by 16 bases, with 12 bases of the junction left unmatched. Per the germline V gene, CDR1 is SGHTA and CDR2 is FQGNSA. For the CDR3, the DNA is TGTGCCAGCAGTTCTATGAGGGGGCCCGCATTCTTC. Encoded protein: CASSSMRGPAFF.

The chain employs TRBV24-1 and TRBJ2-3; 8 nucleotides match TRBD2. V lost 7 bases, J lost 2 bases, and 7 bases stayed unmatched. The germline V gene encodes CDR1 KGHDR and CDR2 SFDVKD. The CDR3 is 15 amino acids. In nucleotides, the CDR3 is TGTGCCACCAGCGGAAGCGGGAGTCCCACAGATACGCAGTATTTT. This sequence encodes CATSGSGSPTDTQYF.

The chain has TRBV28 and TRBJ2-7; D is unresolved. The V gene's germline CDR1 is MDHEN and CDR2 SYDVKM. V was trimmed by 6 bases and J by 0 bases, leaving 9 bases between them. The CDR3 is made up of 13 amino acids. CDR3 bases: TGTGCCAGCAGGTCGCCAGGCTCCTACGAGCAGTACTTC. Protein product: CASRSPGSYEQYF.

The CDR3, as DNA: TGTGCCAGCAGCCCCAGGACGGACGGGGGGCCCACTTACAATGAGCAGTTCTTC. This encodes CASSPRTDGGPTYNEQFF. The V gene is TRBV4-2, the J gene TRBJ2-1; perhaps TRBD2 as D (7 bases). The CDR3 is 18 residues long. Between the trimmed V and J ends, which lost 4 bases and 4 bases, there was a span of 23 bases. The germline V gene has CDR1 LGHNA and CDR2 YNFKEQ.

V and J are TRBV25-1 and TRBJ2-7, with D tentatively TRBD1 (6 bases). The CDR3 consists of 13 residues. Trimming left V 9 bases short and J 0 bases short, with 12 bases between. CDR1 and CDR2 from the germline V gene are MGHDK and SYGVNS. Here the CDR3 reads CASSGTLSYEQYF. In DNA, the CDR3 is TGTGCCAGTTCCGGGACACTCTCCTACGAGCAGTACTTC.

This clone is a singleton in its sample. The V and J genes are TRBV7-8 and TRBJ2-5, with TRBD2 identical over 10 bases. The CDR3 totals 17 residues. Germline V gives CDR1 SGHVS, CDR2 FQNEAQ. The J segment lost 5 bases and the V segment lost 4 bases, leaving 13 bases of the junction unmatched. CDR3 coding DNA: TGTGCCAGCAGCTCTCGACTAAGCGGGGGGGCCGGTGAGACCCAGTACTTC. This encodes CASSSRLSGGAGETQYF. Full variable domain (outside the CDR3, taken from reference TRBV7-8 and TRBJ2-5): GAGVSQSPRYKVAKRGQDVALRCDPISGHVSLFWYQQALGQGPEFLTYFQNEAQLDKSGLPSDRFFAERPEGSVSTLKIQRTQQEDSAVYLCASSSRLSGGAGETQYFGPGTRLLVL.

The chain joins TRBV7-9 to TRBJ1-1, with 8 bases matching TRBD1. CDR1 is SEHNR and CDR2 is FQNEAQ in the germline V gene (reference sequence). V lost 4 bases to trimming and J lost 0 bases; unmatched junction nucleotides: 7. The CDR3 is 16 amino acids. The CDR3 DNA sequence: TGTGCCAGCAGCTCACCCGGGACAGGATTGAACACTGAAGCTTTCTTT. Translating gives CASSSPGTGLNTEAFF. Variable domain in full (rest from reference TRBV7-9 and TRBJ1-1): DTGVSQNPRHKITKRGQNVTFRCDPISEHNRLYWYRQTLGQGPEFLTYFQNEAQLEKSRLLSDRFSAERPKGSFSTLEIQRTEQGDSAMYLCASSSPGTGLNTEAFFGQGTRLTVV.

This chain connects TRBV6-2 or TRBV6-3 to TRBJ1-2; TRBD1 is a possible D gene (6 bases). With 5 bases removed from V and 4 bases from J, the gap between germline ends came to 20 bases. Germline loops: CDR1 MNHEY, CDR2 SVGEGT. The CDR3 totals 16 residues. The DNA of the CDR3 is TGTGCCAGCAGTCTAAGACAGGCGGCTCCATTCTATGGCTACACCTTC. Residues: CASSLRQAAPFYGYTF.

This rearrangement joins TRBV6-5 to TRBJ2-1; a weak D match, TRBD2 (5 bases). The CDR3 contains 15 residues. Germline CDR1 MNHEY, CDR2 SVGAGI. V lost 7 bases and J lost 0, with 13 bases in between. Written as DNA, the CDR3 is TGTGCCAGCACCAAGGCACTAGGCTCCTACAATGAGCAGTTCTTC. Translation: CASTKALGSYNEQFF.